Sequencing of this T cell receptor beta chain was carried out in a study of blood T cells in healthy people across ages. A sample-barcoded 5' primer and a J-beta primer mix were used in a second PCR of roughly 7 to 11 cycles. MiXCR, run by TCRdb on the 5' RACE reads, gives a single entry per CDR3 protein. The top ten clones hold less than 3.5% of a sample with 700,000 to 900,000 distinct CDR3 sequences, roughly 24% of them seen once. The CDR3 extends over 19 amino acids. Germline CDR1 MDHEN, CDR2 SYDVKM. V was cut by 2 bases and J by 0 bases, with 19 bases left in between. The data also belong to a second study, concerning T cells of mothers and their children.

The chain couples TRBV28 to TRBJ1-4; weak D call: TRBD1 (6 bases). Source material: blood. The TCR comes from a boy between 5 and 17 years old in good health. DNA of the CDR3: TGTGCCAGCAGTTTAGGGGGCTTTCCGGGTGCTTCAACTAATGAAAAACTGTTTTTT. It specifies CASSLGGFPGASTNEKLFF.